This TCR beta chain is drawn from a study of blood T cell repertoires in COVID-19. In the study overall: Sites in the United States, Italy and Spain provided acute and convalescent COVID-19 samples. PBMCs, B-cell-depleted T cells, or T cells were the source of the cDNA or gDNA that made up the material.

This clone has a handful of counts. In the original processing: Estimates of nucleated cell counts were drawn from the amplification of reference gene primers. The method was immunoSEQ multiplex PCR; TCRdb's version includes in-frame clones alone and lacks a portion of them. The D gene and trimming were derived from the DNA, and the V and J assignments and clone size from that table. The sample lists under 300,000 clones, roughly 85% occurring once. CDR1 LNHDA and CDR2 SQIVND come from the germline V gene (reference sequence). The V gene lost 8 bases and the J gene lost 7 bases, with 18 bases spanning the gap. The CDR3 contains 13 residues.

The receptor comes from a man aged 60 to 69 who had recovered from COVID-19. This sequence joins TRBV19 and TRBJ2-7; no firm D call. The material sequenced was peripheral blood. CDR3: CASSPAPSREQYF. CDR3 nucleotide sequence: TGTGCCAGTTCCCCTGCCCCCTCTCGGGAGCAGTACTTC.